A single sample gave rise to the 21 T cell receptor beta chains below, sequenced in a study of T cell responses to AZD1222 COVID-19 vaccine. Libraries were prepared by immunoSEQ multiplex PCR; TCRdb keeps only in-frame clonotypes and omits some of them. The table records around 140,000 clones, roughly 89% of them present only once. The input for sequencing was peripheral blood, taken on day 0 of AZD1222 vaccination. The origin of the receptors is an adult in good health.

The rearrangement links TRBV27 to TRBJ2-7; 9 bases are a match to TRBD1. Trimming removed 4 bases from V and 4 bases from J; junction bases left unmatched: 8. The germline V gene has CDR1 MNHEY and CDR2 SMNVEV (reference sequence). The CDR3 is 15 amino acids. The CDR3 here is CASSSLGQGLYEQYF. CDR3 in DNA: TGTGCCAGCAGTTCCCTCGGACAGGGGCTATACGAGCAGTACTTC.

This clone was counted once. CDR3 DNA: TGCAGCGTTTTGGTGGCAGGGAGCCAGCCCCAGCATTTT. Translated, it gives CSVLVAGSQPQHF. The V and J genes are TRBV29-1 and TRBJ1-5; D might be TRBD1 (5 bases). V lost 5 bases and J lost 7, with 15 bases in between. There are 13 residues in the CDR3. Germline-derived CDR1 and CDR2 are SQVTM and ANQGSEA.

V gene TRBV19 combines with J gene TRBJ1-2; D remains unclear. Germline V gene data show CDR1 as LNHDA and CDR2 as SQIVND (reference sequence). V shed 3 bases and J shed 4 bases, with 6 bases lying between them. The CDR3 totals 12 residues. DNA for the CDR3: TGTGCCAGTAGTATTTGGGGCTATGGCTACACCTTC. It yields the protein CASSIWGYGYTF.

The CDR3 DNA reads as TGTGCCAGTAGCTGGGGAGACAGGGGAGAGACCCAGTACTTC. Its protein is CASSWGDRGETQYF. The V and J genes are TRBV19 and TRBJ2-5, with 8 nucleotides matching TRBD1. The V segment lost 6 bases and the J segment 4 bases; nucleotides outside the gene matches: 7. CDR3 size: 14 residues. The germline V gene has CDR1 LNHDA and CDR2 SQIVND (reference sequence).

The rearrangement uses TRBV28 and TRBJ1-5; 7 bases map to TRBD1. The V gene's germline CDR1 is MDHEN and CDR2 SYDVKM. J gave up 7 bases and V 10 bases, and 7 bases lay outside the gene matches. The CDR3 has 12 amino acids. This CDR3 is CATQGGAQPQHF. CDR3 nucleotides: TGTGCCACCCAGGGGGGGGCCCAGCCCCAGCATTTT.

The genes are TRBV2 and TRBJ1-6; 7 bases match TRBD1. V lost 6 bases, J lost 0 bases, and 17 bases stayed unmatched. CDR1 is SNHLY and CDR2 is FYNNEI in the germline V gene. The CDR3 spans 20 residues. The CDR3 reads CASRHNQRGQISSYNSPLHF. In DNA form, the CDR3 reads TGTGCCAGCAGGCACAATCAAAGGGGACAGATTAGCTCCTATAATTCACCCCTCCACTTT. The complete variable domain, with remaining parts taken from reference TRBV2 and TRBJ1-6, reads EPEVTQTPSHQVTQMGQEVILRCVPISNHLYFYWYRQILGQKVEFLVSFYNNEISEKSEIFDDQFSVERPDGSNFTLKIRSTKLEDSAMYFCASRHNQRGQISSYNSPLHFGNGTRLTVT.

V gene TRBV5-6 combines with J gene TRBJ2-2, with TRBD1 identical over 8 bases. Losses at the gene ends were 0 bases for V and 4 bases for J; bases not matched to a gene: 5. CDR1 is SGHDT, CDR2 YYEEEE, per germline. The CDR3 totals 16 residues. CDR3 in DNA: TGTGCCAGCAGCTTGGCCCAGGGGGCGGGCACCGGGGAGCTGTTTTTT. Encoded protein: CASSLAQGAGTGELFF.

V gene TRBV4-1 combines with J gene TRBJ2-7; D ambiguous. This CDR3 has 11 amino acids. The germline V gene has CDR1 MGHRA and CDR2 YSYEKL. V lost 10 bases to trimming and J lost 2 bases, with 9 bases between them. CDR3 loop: CATPGTYEQYF. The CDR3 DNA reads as TGCGCCACCCCTGGGACCTACGAGCAGTACTTC.

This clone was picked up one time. CDR3 sequence: CASSVSSSYNEQFF. CDR3 DNA sequence: TGTGCCAGCAGCGTATCAAGTTCCTACAATGAGCAGTTCTTC. This chain uses TRBV11-3 with TRBJ2-1; D is unresolved. V lost 5 bases and J lost 1, with 9 bases in between. The germline V gene has CDR1 SGHNT and CDR2 YENEEA. The CDR3 spans 14 residues.

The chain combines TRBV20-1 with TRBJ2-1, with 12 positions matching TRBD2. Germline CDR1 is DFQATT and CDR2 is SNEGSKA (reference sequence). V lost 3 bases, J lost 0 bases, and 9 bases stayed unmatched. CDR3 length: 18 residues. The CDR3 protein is CSASSPSGGGSSYNEQFF. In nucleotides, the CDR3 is TGCAGTGCTAGTTCTCCTAGCGGGGGGGGGAGCTCCTACAATGAGCAGTTCTTC.

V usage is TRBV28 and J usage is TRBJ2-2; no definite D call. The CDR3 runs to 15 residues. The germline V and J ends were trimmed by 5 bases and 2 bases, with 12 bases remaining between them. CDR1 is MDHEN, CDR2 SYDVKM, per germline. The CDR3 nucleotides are TGTGCCAGCAGTCCGCGCTTCTATAACACCGGGGAGCTGTTTTTT. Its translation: CASSPRFYNTGELFF.

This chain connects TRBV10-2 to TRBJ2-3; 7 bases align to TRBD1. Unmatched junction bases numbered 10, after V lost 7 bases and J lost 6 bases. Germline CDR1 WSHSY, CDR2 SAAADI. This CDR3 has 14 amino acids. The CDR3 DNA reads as TGCGCCAGCAAGGGGGCCCTCACACTTGATACGCAGTATTTT. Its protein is CASKGALTLDTQYF.

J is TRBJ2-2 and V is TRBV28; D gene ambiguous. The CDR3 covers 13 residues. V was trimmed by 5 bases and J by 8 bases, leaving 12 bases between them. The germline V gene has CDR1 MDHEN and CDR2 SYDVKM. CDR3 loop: CASSTDPSGELFF. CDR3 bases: TGTGCCAGCAGTACCGATCCGTCTGGGGAGCTGTTTTTT.

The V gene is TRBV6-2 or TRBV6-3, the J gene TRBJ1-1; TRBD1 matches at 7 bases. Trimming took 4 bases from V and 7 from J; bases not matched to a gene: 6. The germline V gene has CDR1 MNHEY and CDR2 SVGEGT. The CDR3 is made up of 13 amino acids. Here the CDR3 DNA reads TGTGCCAGCAGTTGGCAGGGGGGGAGTGAAGCTTTCTTT. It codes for CASSWQGGSEAFF.

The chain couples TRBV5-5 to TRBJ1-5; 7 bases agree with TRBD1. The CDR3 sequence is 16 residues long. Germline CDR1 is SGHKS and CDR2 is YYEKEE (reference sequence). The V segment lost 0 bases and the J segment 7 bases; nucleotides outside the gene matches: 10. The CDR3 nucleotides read TGTGCCAGCAGCTTGGGCACAGACAGGGTGGGCCAGCCCCAGCATTTT. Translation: CASSLGTDRVGQPQHF.

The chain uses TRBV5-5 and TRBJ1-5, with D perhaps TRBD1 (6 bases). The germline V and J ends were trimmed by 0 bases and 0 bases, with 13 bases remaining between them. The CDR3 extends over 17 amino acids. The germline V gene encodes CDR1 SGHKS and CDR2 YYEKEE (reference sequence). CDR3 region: CASSLGDIVFSNQPQHF. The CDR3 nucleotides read TGTGCCAGCAGCTTGGGGGACATAGTTTTTAGCAATCAGCCCCAGCATTTT.

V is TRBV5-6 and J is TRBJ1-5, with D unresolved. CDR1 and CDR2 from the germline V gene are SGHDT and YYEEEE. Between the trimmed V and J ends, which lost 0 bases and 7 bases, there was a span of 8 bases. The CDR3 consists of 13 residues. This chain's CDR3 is CASSLDPSQPQHF. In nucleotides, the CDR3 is TGTGCCAGCAGCTTGGATCCATCGCAGCCCCAGCATTTT.

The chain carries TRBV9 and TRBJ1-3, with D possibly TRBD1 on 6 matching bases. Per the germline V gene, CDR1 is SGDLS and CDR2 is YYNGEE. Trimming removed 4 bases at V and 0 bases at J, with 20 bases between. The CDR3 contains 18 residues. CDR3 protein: CASSTRGGDGSSGNTIYF. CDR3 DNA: TGTGCCAGCAGCACCCGAGGGGGGGACGGAAGCTCTGGAAACACCATATATTTT. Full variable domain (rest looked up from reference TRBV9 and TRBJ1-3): DSGVTQTPKHLITATGQRVTLRCSPRSGDLSVYWYQQSLDQGLQFLIQYYNGEERAKGNILERFSAQQFPDLHSELNLSSLELGDSALYFCASSTRGGDGSSGNTIYFGEGSWLTVV.

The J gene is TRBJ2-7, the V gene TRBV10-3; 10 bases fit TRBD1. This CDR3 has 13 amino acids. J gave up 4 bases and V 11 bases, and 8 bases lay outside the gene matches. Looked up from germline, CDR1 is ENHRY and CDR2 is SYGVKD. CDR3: CACLPGQGYEQYF. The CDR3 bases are TGTGCCTGTCTTCCGGGACAGGGGTACGAGCAGTACTTC.

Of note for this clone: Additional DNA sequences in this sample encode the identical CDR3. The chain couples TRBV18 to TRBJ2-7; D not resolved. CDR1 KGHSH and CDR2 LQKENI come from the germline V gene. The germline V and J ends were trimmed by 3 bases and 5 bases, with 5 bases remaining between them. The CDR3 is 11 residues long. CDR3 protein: CASSPSDEQYF. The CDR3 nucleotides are TGTGCCAGCTCACCCTCGGACGAGCAGTACTTC.

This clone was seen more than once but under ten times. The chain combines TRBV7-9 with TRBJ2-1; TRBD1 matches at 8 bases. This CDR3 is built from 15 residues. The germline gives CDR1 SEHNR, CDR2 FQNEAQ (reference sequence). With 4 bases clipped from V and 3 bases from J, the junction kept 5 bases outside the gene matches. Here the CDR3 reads CASSSQGVNYNEQFF. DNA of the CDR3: TGTGCCAGCAGCTCACAGGGGGTCAACTACAATGAGCAGTTCTTC.